This is a list of T cell receptor beta chains from one sample in a study of OX40 agonist ivuxolimab in advanced cancers. Generated by immunoSEQ multiplex PCR, the TCRdb table keeps only in-frame clones and is missing some. The sample lists 89,000 or so clones; 85% to 90% were seen once. The input for sequencing was CD4+ or CD8+ T cells sorted from blood, taken in a trial of the OX40 agonist ivuxolimab. Source of these receptors: an adult with an advanced solid tumor such as melanoma, head and neck, liver or kidney cancer. CDR3s include the opening cysteine and the closing phenylalanine or tryptophan. Fields, in order: J gene, clone size, V gene, D gene, CDR3 protein, CDR3 DNA. A D gene is named only where the DNA matches it firmly. The size field is filled for only some rows; it gives once, few, many or a size class.

TRBJ1-1 - TRBV7-2 - CASSLDRVNTEAFF TGTGCCAGCAGCTTAGATCGGGTGAACACTGAAGCTTTCTTT
TRBJ2-7 - TRBV6-5 - CASSYSSGSASGEQYF TGTGCCAGCAGTTACTCCTCAGGTTCGGCTAGTGGGGAGCAGTACTTC
TRBJ2-3 once TRBV4-3 - CASSQGQIEADTQYF TGCGCCAGCAGCCAAGGACAGATTGAGGCAGATACGCAGTATTTT
TRBJ2-7 - TRBV6-1 - CASRAPSVQEQYF TGTGCCAGCAGGGCCCCGTCGGTGCAGGAGCAGTACTTC
TRBJ1-3 - TRBV2 - CASKSGPRSGNTIYF TGTGCCAGCAAATCGGGCCCTCGCTCTGGAAACACCATATATTTT
TRBJ2-3 - TRBV19 - CASSIDPTTDTQYF TGTGCCAGTAGTATAGATCCGACCACAGATACGCAGTATTTT
TRBJ2-7 - TRBV7-2 - CASSLGQGSSYEQYF TGTGCCAGCAGCTTAGGGCAGGGAAGCTCCTACGAGCAGTACTTC
TRBJ1-4 - TRBV19 - CASSIGAGTATNEKLFF TGTGCCAGTAGTATAGGCGCGGGAACTGCAACTAATGAAAAACTGTTTTTT
TRBJ2-1 - TRBV5-1 TRBD2 CASSLVAGAHNEQFF TGCGCCAGCAGCTTGGTAGCGGGAGCGCACAATGAGCAGTTCTTC
TRBJ1-6 - TRBV6-6 - CASSTDRNYNSPLHF TGTGCCAGCAGTACCGACAGGAATTATAATTCACCCCTCCACTTT
TRBJ2-7 - TRBV11-2 TRBD2 CASSLVGAGGGEQYF TGTGCCAGCAGCTTAGTTGGGGCGGGAGGAGGGGAGCAGTACTTC
TRBJ2-7 - TRBV14 TRBD1 CASSRRQGSYEQYF TGTGCCAGCAGCCGCCGACAGGGTAGCTACGAGCAGTACTTC
TRBJ2-2 - TRBV5-1 TRBD2 CASRPGLAGAGELFF TGCGCCAGCAGACCTGGACTAGCGGGAGCCGGGGAGCTGTTTTTT
TRBJ2-3 - TRBV29-1 - CSVGRPLTDTQYF TGCAGCGTTGGCAGGCCGCTCACAGATACGCAGTATTTT
TRBJ2-3 - TRBV5-6 - CASSLATGSSDTQYF TGTGCCAGCAGCTTGGCAACAGGATCCTCGGATACGCAGTATTTT
TRBJ2-5 - TRBV7-2 - CASSLARGRQETQYF TGTGCCAGCAGCTTAGCGCGGGGCAGACAAGAGACCCAGTACTTC
TRBJ1-1 - TRBV28 - CASIPPWGGVNTEAFF TGTGCCAGCATCCCTCCTTGGGGGGGGGTTAACACTGAAGCTTTCTTT
TRBJ2-1 once TRBV9 - CASSDGLTYNEQFF TGTGCCAGCAGTGACGGGCTTACCTACAATGAGCAGTTCTTC
TRBJ2-2 - TRBV21-1 - CASSKRRGRSITNTGELFF TGTGCCAGCAGCAAGAGGCGGGGGCGCTCGATCACAAACACCGGGGAGCTGTTTTTT
TRBJ1-3 - TRBV7-9 - CASSSGTRGNTIYF TGTGCCAGCAGCTCCGGGACGCGAGGAAACACCATATATTTT
TRBJ1-4 - TRBV6-5 - CASSSTFAEKLFF TGTGCCAGCAGTTCCACGTTTGCGGAAAAACTGTTTTTT
TRBJ1-1 few TRBV5-1 TRBD1 CASSTGQGNTEAFF TGCGCCAGCAGCACAGGACAGGGGAACACTGAAGCTTTCTTT
TRBJ2-1 - TRBV6-5 TRBD2 CASSSVASGSYNEQFF TGTGCCAGCAGTTCGGTGGCTAGCGGGTCTTACAATGAGCAGTTCTTC
TRBJ2-1 - TRBV6-1 - CASSPTWTAFQFF TGTGCCAGCAGCCCCACCTGGACGGCGTTTCAGTTCTTC
TRBJ2-5 - TRBV5-6 TRBD2 CASSLAGLAGGQETQYF TGTGCCAGCAGCTTGGCTGGACTAGCGGGAGGGCAAGAGACCCAGTACTTC
TRBJ1-1 - TRBV10-1 TRBD1 CADPPGQPNLAQGSSRSNTEAFF TGCGCCGACCCTCCGGGACAGCCCAATCTTGCCCAGGGGTCGTCCCGATCGAACACTGAAGCTTTCTTT
TRBJ1-3 few TRBV4-2 TRBD1 CASSQTPGQYSGNTIYF TGTGCCAGCAGCCAAACTCCGGGACAGTACTCTGGAAACACCATATATTTT
TRBJ2-7 - TRBV30 - CAWSVFGSVYEQYF TGTGCCTGGAGTGTATTCGGGAGTGTCTACGAGCAGTACTTC
TRBJ1-1 - TRBV5-1 TRBD1 CASSFDRAGDTEAFF TGCGCCAGCAGCTTCGACAGGGCGGGCGACACTGAAGCTTTCTTT
TRBJ2-7 - TRBV4-2 - CASSPRASAHYEQYF TGTGCCAGCAGCCCCCGGGCTAGCGCCCACTACGAGCAGTACTTC
TRBJ2-2 - TRBV7-3 - CASSGSSLRDTGELFF TGTGCCAGCAGCGGCAGTAGTCTTAGGGACACCGGGGAGCTGTTTTTT
TRBJ2-5 - TRBV5-1 TRBD2 CASSFGTSGSETQYF TGCGCCAGCAGCTTTGGGACTAGCGGGTCAGAGACCCAGTACTTC